A single sample is the source of the 11 T cell receptor beta chains below, sequenced in a study of blood T cells in healthy people across ages. Together with a sample-barcoded 5' primer, a J-beta primer mix was included in a second PCR lasting about 6 to 11 cycles. TCRdb re-derived calls from the 5' RACE reads in MiXCR, one entry per CDR3 protein. The sample has about 580,000 distinct CDR3 sequences, 40% to 50% seen once. The specimen sequenced was blood. Receptor source: a man older than 75 in good health.

The rearrangement uses TRBV7-2 and TRBJ1-3; D remains ambiguous. Looked up from germline, CDR1 is SGHTA and CDR2 is FQGNSA. V was shortened by 1 base and J by 1 base, with 11 bases between the two germline ends. This CDR3 contains 16 residues. The CDR3, as DNA: TGTGCCAGCAGCTTAGGGCTGACGGTTTCTGGAAACACCATATATTTT. Its translation: CASSLGLTVSGNTIYF. The full variable domain, completed using reference TRBV7-2 and TRBJ1-3, is GAGVSQSPSNKVTEKGKDVELRCDPISGHTALYWYRQSLGQGLEFLIYFQGNSAPDKSGLPSDRFSAERTGGSVSTLTIQRTQQEDSAVYLCASSLGLTVSGNTIYFGEGSWLTVV.

The rearrangement links TRBV20-1 to TRBJ2-1; D might be TRBD1 or TRBD2, each matching 5 bases. CDR1 and CDR2 from the germline V gene are DFQATT and SNEGSKA (reference sequence). CDR3 size: 15 residues. V lost 5 bases to trimming and J lost 3 bases, with 17 bases between them. The CDR3 here is CSAPSRDGNYNEQFF. CDR3 bases: TGCAGTGCTCCAAGCCGGGACGGCAACTACAATGAGCAGTTCTTC.

This chain links TRBV4-3 with TRBJ2-3; D not resolved. This CDR3 has 16 residues. Germline values: CDR1 LGHNA, CDR2 YSLEER. Trimming took 1 base from V and 1 from J, leaving 12 bases between them. CDR3 in DNA: TGCGCCAGCAGCCAAGGACTCCCTCAGGGCACAGATACGCAGTATTTT. This sequence encodes CASSQGLPQGTDTQYF.

V and J are TRBV12-3 or TRBV12-4 and TRBJ2-5; no definite D call. CDR3 length: 14 residues. Trimming took off 3 bases at V and 5 bases at J, with 13 bases between the two ends. CDR3: CASSFGLASETQYF. The CDR3 DNA follows: TGTGCCAGCAGTTTTGGTCTCGCGAGTGAGACCCAGTACTTC.

This clonotype was counted many times. V gene TRBV4-2 combines with J gene TRBJ2-7; 7 nucleotides agree with TRBD2. Unmatched junction bases numbered 4, after V lost 3 bases and J lost 2 bases. The germline CDR1 and CDR2 sequences are LGHNA and YNFKEQ. The CDR3 spans 14 residues. The CDR3 is CASSQPSGAYEQYF. CDR3 bases: TGTGCCAGCAGCCAGCCAAGCGGGGCCTACGAGCAGTACTTC.

The gene calls are TRBV9 and TRBJ2-5; D not resolved. The CDR3 covers 12 residues. V was shortened by 3 bases and J by 11 bases, with 14 bases between the two germline ends. Germline CDR1 is SGDLS and CDR2 is YYNGEE. This chain's CDR3 is CASSALGGEQYF. CDR3 nucleotides: TGTGCCAGCAGCGCACTGGGTGGGGAACAGTACTTC.

This clonotype has more than one count but fewer than ten. The chain employs TRBV20-1 and TRBJ1-1; D possibly corresponds to TRBD1 (5 bases). Germline-derived CDR1 and CDR2 are DFQATT and SNEGSKA (reference sequence). V was pared by 6 bases and J by 5 bases, with 22 bases between. The CDR3 sequence is 15 residues long. The CDR3 DNA reads as TGCAGTGCCCCCCTCCCCGGGGGGGGAGGGACTGAAGCTTTCTTT. Translation gives CSAPLPGGGGTEAFF.

The gene calls are TRBV7-9 and TRBJ1-2, with 9 nucleotides matching TRBD1. After removal of 0 bases from V and 5 bases from J, the junction contained 13 bases not matched to a gene. Germline lookup yields CDR1 SEHNR and CDR2 FQNEAQ (reference sequence). CDR3 size: 18 residues. The CDR3 loop reads CASSLAGSTGGAGYGYTF. The DNA for the CDR3 is TGTGCCAGCAGCTTAGCTGGTTCTACAGGGGGCGCAGGGTATGGCTACACCTTC.

The chain carries TRBV12-3 or TRBV12-4 and TRBJ2-5; D is tentatively TRBD1 or TRBD2 (6 bases each). V was trimmed by 3 bases and J by 2 bases, leaving 10 bases between them. The CDR3 is 14 residues long. Written as DNA, the CDR3 is TGTGCCAGCAGTTTTTGGGGGGCTCAAGAGACCCAGTACTTC. It translates to CASSFWGAQETQYF.

J is TRBJ2-7 and V is TRBV20-1; a weak D match, TRBD2 (5 bases). Germline V CDR1 and CDR2: DFQATT, SNEGSKA (reference sequence). The CDR3 extends over 12 amino acids. The ends were cut back, 2 bases at V and 5 bases at J, with 10 bases in the middle. Written as DNA, the CDR3 is TGCAGTGCTAGAAGCGGCCCAGACGAGCAGTACTTC. This translates into CSARSGPDEQYF.

This clonotype was counted only a few times. This chain connects TRBV9 to TRBJ2-1; 14 bases match TRBD2. J was trimmed by 7 bases and V by 3 bases; bases with no gene match: 6. The germline V gene has CDR1 SGDLS and CDR2 YYNGEE. This CDR3 contains 16 residues. DNA of the CDR3: TGTGCCAGCAGCGGAAGACTAGCGGGGGGGTTGAATGAGCAGTTCTTC. The encoded protein is CASSGRLAGGLNEQFF.